These 15 T cell receptor beta chains were all obtained from the same sample, sequenced in a study of cytomegalovirus exposure and HLA in healthy donors. Primers: 60 Vbeta forward and 13 Jbeta reverse. TCRdb's table, derived via immunoSEQ multiplex PCR, lists solely in-frame clones and lacks some. The sample records some 130,000 clones, approximately 81% being singletons. Sequences were obtained from PBMCs. These receptors were collected from a male donor in good health and CMV-seronegative.

Of note for this clone: A read error may account for a junction end that differs from germline. The V call is TRBV4-1, the J call TRBJ1-2, with unresolved D. The CDR3 has 13 residues. The germline gives CDR1 MGHRA, CDR2 YSYEKL. In nucleotides, the CDR3 is TGCGCCAGCAGCCAAAATCCGCCCTATAGCTACACCTTC. This encodes CASSQNPPYSYTF.

This clone appeared a few times. The rearrangement links TRBV7-9 to TRBJ1-4; tentatively, D is TRBD1 (5 bases). Trimming left V 7 bases short and J 5 bases short, with 11 bases between. CDR3 size: 13 residues. Germline V gene lookup returns CDR1 SEHNR and CDR2 FQNEAQ (reference sequence). Here the CDR3 reads CASKNRKNEKLFF. In nucleotides, the CDR3 is TGTGCCAGCAAAAACAGGAAGAATGAAAAACTGTTTTTT.

V gene TRBV19 combines with J gene TRBJ2-1, with 9 bases matching TRBD1. The CDR3 length is 16 residues. Germline trimming cut 7 bases from V and 3 bases from J; bases unmatched to any gene: 10. Germline CDR1 is LNHDA and CDR2 is SQIVND (reference sequence). Here the CDR3 reads CASTSPPGQGYNEQFF. CDR3 DNA: TGTGCCAGTACCTCTCCCCCGGGACAGGGCTACAATGAGCAGTTCTTC.

This chain connects TRBV28 to TRBJ1-4; 7 bases match TRBD1. J gave up 7 bases and V 4 bases, and 9 bases lay outside the gene matches. CDR3 length: 15 amino acids. Germline assignment: CDR1 MDHEN and CDR2 SYDVKM. The CDR3 region has the DNA TGTGCCAGCAGTTCCCGACAGGGAGTAAGTGAAAAACTGTTTTTT. Encoded protein: CASSSRQGVSEKLFF.

This clone showed up just once. The rearrangement uses TRBV9 and TRBJ2-4; the D gene is possibly TRBD1 (6 bases). V lost 0 bases to trimming and J lost 9 bases, with 13 bases between them. The CDR3 runs 14 residues. Germline loops: CDR1 SGDLS, CDR2 YYNGEE. The CDR3 is CASSVDRRGGIQYF. The DNA for the CDR3 is TGTGCCAGCAGCGTAGACAGGAGAGGGGGCATTCAGTACTTC.

The rearrangement links TRBV6-5 to TRBJ2-1; 12 bases agree with TRBD2. The CDR3 has 14 residues. Germline-derived CDR1 and CDR2 are MNHEY and SVGAGI. Trimming cost V 6 bases and J 12 bases; bases outside gene matches: 9. CDR3 nucleotides: TGTGCCAGCAGGGGGCTAGCGGGAGGGAGTGGGCAGTTCTTC. It is translated as CASRGLAGGSGQFF.

The V gene is TRBV19, the J gene TRBJ2-5, with 7 bases lining up with TRBD1. V trimming: 8 bases; J trimming: 5 bases; junction bases outside the gene matches: 8. Germline CDR1 reads LNHDA; CDR2 reads SQIVND (reference sequence). This CDR3 contains 13 residues. In DNA, the CDR3 is TGTGCCAGTTCAAAAGGGGGCTGGGAGACCCAGTACTTC. Residues: CASSKGGWETQYF.

The sample holds a few counts of this clone. The rearrangement uses TRBV6-5 and TRBJ1-1; D is perhaps TRBD1 (6 bases). V lost 6 bases and J lost 1, with 12 bases in between. The CDR3 spans 14 residues. Germline values: CDR1 MNHEY, CDR2 SVGAGI. CDR3 DNA sequence: TGTGCCAGCAGCACAGGGAATGGGAACACTGAAGCTTTCTTT. This gives the protein CASSTGNGNTEAFF.

This rearrangement joins TRBV5-1 to TRBJ2-7; TRBD2 might be the D (6 bases). Looked up from germline, CDR1 is SGHRS and CDR2 is YFSETQ. This CDR3 is built from 14 residues. V was shortened by 4 bases and J by 7 bases, with 18 bases between the two germline ends. The CDR3 region is CASSTGSGQVEQYF. The DNA for the CDR3 is TGCGCCAGCAGCACCGGGAGCGGCCAGGTTGAGCAGTACTTC.

V usage is TRBV10-1 and J usage is TRBJ2-5, with no clear D. CDR1 and CDR2 (germline): WNHNN, SYGVQD (reference sequence). V lost 2 bases to trimming and J lost 1 base, with 8 bases between them. The CDR3 extends over 14 amino acids. Here the CDR3 DNA reads TGCGCCAGCAGTGAGCGAGATGTCCAAGAGACCCAGTACTTC. Protein sequence: CASSERDVQETQYF.

The chain carries TRBV4-3 and TRBJ2-7; D is possibly TRBD2 (5 bases). CDR3 length: 18 amino acids. The V end was cut by 0 bases, the J end by 5 bases, with 23 bases between. CDR1 and CDR2 from the germline V gene are LGHNA and YSLEER. This CDR3 reads CASSQDNPLGGRVDEQYF. CDR3 nucleotide sequence: TGCGCCAGCAGCCAAGATAACCCCCTAGGAGGAAGGGTTGACGAGCAGTACTTC.

CDR3 coding DNA: TGTGCCAGCTCACCCGGCGGCCCTATTTATACGCAGTATTTT. It specifies CASSPGGPIYTQYF. The chain links TRBV18 to TRBJ2-3; D uncertain. Per the germline V gene, CDR1 is KGHSH and CDR2 is LQKENI. The CDR3 runs to 14 residues. Trimming removed 3 bases at V and 7 bases at J, with 14 bases between.

The V call is TRBV14, the J call TRBJ2-7; 7 nucleotides line up with TRBD1. The germline V gene has CDR1 SGHDN and CDR2 FVKESK. The V gene end was trimmed by 3 bases and the J gene end by 1 base; junction bases not matched to a gene: 3. CDR3 size: 14 residues. The CDR3 bases are TGTGCCAGCAGCCATAAACAGGGGTCCTACGAGCAGTACTTC. Protein: CASSHKQGSYEQYF.

The CDR3 nucleotides read TGTGCCAGCAGCTCCTGGACTAGTTACCATGAGCAGTTCTTC. Protein sequence: CASSSWTSYHEQFF. V usage is TRBV7-9 and J usage is TRBJ2-1; 7 positions match TRBD2. CDR1 is SEHNR and CDR2 is FQNEAQ in the germline V gene (reference sequence). Unmatched junction bases numbered 8, after V lost 4 bases and J lost 8 bases. This CDR3 has 14 amino acids.

The chain is built from TRBV5-1 and TRBJ2-5; the D gene is possibly TRBD1 (6 bases). V was clipped by 4 bases and J by 2 bases, with 18 bases between them. The CDR3 sequence is 16 residues long. CDR1 is SGHRS and CDR2 is YFSETQ in the germline V gene. The CDR3 spells CASSPNGLRGQETQYF. In DNA, the CDR3 is TGCGCCAGCAGCCCCAACGGGCTCAGGGGACAAGAGACCCAGTACTTC. The full variable domain, its missing parts supplied by reference TRBV5-1 and TRBJ2-5, is KAGVTQTPRYLIKTRGQQVTLSCSPISGHRSVSWYQQTPGQGLQFLFEYFSETQRNKGNFPGRFSGRQFSNSRSEMNVSTLELGDSALYLCASSPNGLRGQETQYFGPGTRLLVL.